The T cell receptor (beta chain) described here comes from a study of T cell changes during pregnancy in multiple sclerosis. Data came from immunoSEQ multiplex PCR; TCRdb stores just in-frame clones and leaves some out. The sample comprises fewer than 70,000 clones, 80% to 95% of which are singletons, and around 2.7% rests with the top ten. The length of the CDR3 is 16 residues. Germline CDR1 is SGDLS and CDR2 is YYNGEE. V trimming: 0 bases; J trimming: 5 bases; junction bases outside the gene matches: 8. The rearrangement links TRBV9 to TRBJ2-5; TRBD1 matches at 9 bases. The clonotype comes from a female donor in good health, enrolled as a control in a pregnancy study. Sample: peripheral blood, taken in the second trimester of pregnancy. The CDR3 here is CASSVGGGTGWETQYF. CDR3 DNA: TGTGCCAGCAGCGTAGGAGGGGGGACAGGGTGGGAGACCCAGTACTTC.